The 19 T cell receptor beta chains reported below all come from one sample, sequenced in a study of T cell changes during pregnancy in multiple sclerosis (dated by TCRdb to the late 2010s). The library relied on the immunoSEQ multiplex PCR assay. This is the immuneACCESS table as TCRdb keeps it, with only in-frame sequences that have V and J called. A part of the clones is gone; compared with another copy, unresolved V genes explain less than half, and the rest is unexplained. The sample table shows approximately 40,000 clones, and roughly 94% are seen once. Approximately 0.8% of the sample comes from the top ten. Source: CD4+ T cells from peripheral blood mononuclear cells, taken in the third trimester of pregnancy. The receptors stem from a female donor with multiple sclerosis, enrolled in a pregnancy study.

The gene calls are TRBV25-1 and TRBJ2-4; TRBD2 matches at 13 bases. The V gene's germline CDR1 is MGHDK and CDR2 SYGVNS. The V gene end was trimmed by 3 bases and the J gene end by 8 bases; junction bases not matched to a gene: 7. CDR3 length equals 16 residues. DNA of the CDR3: TGTGCCAGCAGTGACGGGACTAGCGGGGAAGCGTACATTCAGTACTTC. Protein: CASSDGTSGEAYIQYF.

The J gene is TRBJ2-2, the V gene TRBV4-2; 7 bases are a match to TRBD1. Per germline, CDR1 LGHNA and CDR2 YNFKEQ. Trimming cost V 0 bases and J 1 base; bases outside gene matches: 5. This CDR3 comprises 17 residues. As DNA, the CDR3 is TGTGCCAGCAGCCAAGAAGGGACAGCCATGAACACCGGGGAGCTGTTTTTT. The encoded protein is CASSQEGTAMNTGELFF.

V gene TRBV4-1 combines with J gene TRBJ2-1, with 7 positions matching TRBD2. Germline V gene sequence: CDR1 MGHRA, CDR2 YSYEKL. The length of the CDR3 is 16 residues. The junction had 5 bases not matched to a gene; V was cut back by 1 base and J by 2 bases. The CDR3 nucleotides read TGCGCCAGCAGCCAAGCCTCTAGCGGACCCTACAATGAGCAGTTCTTC. Translating it yields CASSQASSGPYNEQFF.

V usage is TRBV7-8 and J usage is TRBJ1-5; D gene ambiguous. Germline V gene sequence: CDR1 SGHVS, CDR2 FQNEAQ. The CDR3 runs 15 residues. Trimming stripped 0 bases from V and 1 base from J, with 7 bases between. The CDR3 here is CASSLASHSNQPQHF. CDR3 sequence (DNA): TGTGCCAGCAGCTTAGCGTCACACAGCAATCAGCCCCAGCATTTT.

The chain has TRBV7-6 and TRBJ1-4; 10 nucleotides agree with TRBD1. Germline-derived CDR1 and CDR2 are SGHVS and FNYEAQ. V lost 2 bases, J lost 5 bases, and 2 bases stayed unmatched. This CDR3 has 15 residues. The CDR3 is CASSLPGQGNEKLFF. Here the CDR3 DNA reads TGTGCCAGCAGCTTACCGGGACAGGGGAATGAAAAACTGTTTTTT.

The V gene is TRBV30, the J gene TRBJ2-7; tentatively, D is TRBD1 (5 bases). V was clipped by 1 base and J by 0 bases, with 13 bases between them. CDR3 length: 15 amino acids. CDR1 GTSNPN and CDR2 SVGIG come from the germline V gene (reference sequence). The CDR3: CAWSEGFVSSYEQYF. In nucleotides, the CDR3 is TGTGCCTGGAGTGAGGGGTTCGTCAGCTCCTACGAGCAGTACTTC.

The J gene is TRBJ2-7, the V gene TRBV4-2; 13 nucleotides align to TRBD2. The CDR3 is made up of 16 amino acids. Germline V gives CDR1 LGHNA, CDR2 YNFKEQ. The V and J ends lost 8 bases and 2 bases, in that order; junction bases with no gene match: 9. CDR3 sequence reads: CASGSPGLAGTYEQYF. CDR3 DNA sequence: TGTGCCAGCGGTAGTCCGGGACTAGCGGGGACCTACGAGCAGTACTTC.

V gene TRBV28 combines with J gene TRBJ2-3; TRBD2 aligns across 9 bases. Trimming removed 5 bases from V and 0 bases from J; junction bases left unmatched: 6. The germline gives CDR1 MDHEN, CDR2 SYDVKM. The CDR3 length is 16 residues. The CDR3 DNA reads TGTGCCAGCAGTCTCCTAGCGGGGTCTAGCACAGATACGCAGTATTTT. Its translation is CASSLLAGSSTDTQYF. The variable domain in full, completed from reference TRBV28 and TRBJ2-3, reads DVKVTQSSRYLVKRTGEKVFLECVQDMDHENMFWYRQDPGLGLRLIYFSYDVKMKEKGDIPEGYSVSREKKERFSLILESASTNQTSMYLCASSLLAGSSTDTQYFGPGTRLTVL.

The chain recombines TRBV2 with TRBJ1-2; the match to TRBD1 covers 7 bases. The CDR3 length is 15 residues. Germline V gene lookup returns CDR1 SNHLY and CDR2 FYNNEI. The trim removed 4 bases at V and 0 bases at J, leaving 5 bases unmatched. The CDR3: CASSVQGEPNYGYTF. In DNA form, the CDR3 reads TGTGCCAGCAGTGTTCAGGGGGAACCTAACTATGGCTACACCTTC.

This clone was seen a single time. This chain connects TRBV4-1 to TRBJ2-1, with 10 bases that match TRBD2. V lost 1 base to trimming and J lost 0 bases; unmatched junction nucleotides: 6. The CDR3 has 18 residues. Germline CDR1 is MGHRA and CDR2 is YSYEKL. In DNA, the CDR3 is TGCGCCAGCAGCCAAGTAACTAGCGGGGACAGCTCCTACAATGAGCAGTTCTTC. Its protein product is CASSQVTSGDSSYNEQFF.

V is TRBV6-5 and J is TRBJ2-4; 7 bases agree with TRBD1. CDR3 length: 16 residues. V was pared by 4 bases and J by 1 base, with 7 bases of the junction left unmatched. Per germline, CDR1 MNHEY and CDR2 SVGAGI. The CDR3, as DNA: TGTGCCAGCAGTTCGTTAGGGGGCGCGGCCAAAAACATTCAGTACTTC. Its protein is CASSSLGGAAKNIQYF.

This clone was found once. The J gene is TRBJ2-2, the V gene TRBV19; 8 bases agree with TRBD1. CDR1 and CDR2 (germline): LNHDA, SQIVND (reference sequence). The junction had 8 bases not matched to a gene; V was cut back by 5 bases and J by 6 bases. CDR3 length equals 15 residues. CDR3 loop: CASSLLDRDAGELFF. The CDR3 coding sequence is TGTGCCAGTAGTCTCTTGGACAGGGACGCCGGGGAGCTGTTTTTT.

A few counts support this clone. V is TRBV7-3 and J is TRBJ2-1; TRBD2 agrees at 10 bases. J lost 4 bases, V lost 4 bases, and 7 bases had no gene match. The CDR3 contains 16 residues. The germline CDR1 and CDR2 sequences are SGHTA and FQGTGA. Here the CDR3 reads CASSSHGTSVYNEQFF. The CDR3 region has the DNA TGTGCCAGCAGCTCCCACGGGACTAGCGTTTACAATGAGCAGTTCTTC.

This clone has just one count. The genes are TRBV28 and TRBJ2-7; TRBD2 matches 10 bases. The germline V gene has CDR1 MDHEN and CDR2 SYDVKM. After removal of 6 bases from V and 3 bases from J, the junction contained 8 bases not matched to a gene. The CDR3 runs to 15 residues. CDR3 nucleotides: TGTGCCAGCAGAAGCGGGACTAGCGCGATCTACGAGCAGTACTTC. Translation gives CASRSGTSAIYEQYF.

V is TRBV19 and J is TRBJ2-3; 8 bases align to TRBD1. J lost 4 bases, V lost 10 bases, and 7 bases had no gene match. CDR1 and CDR2 (germline): LNHDA, SQIVND (reference sequence). The CDR3 length is 13 residues. The CDR3 here is CAISTGVADTQYF. The DNA of the CDR3 is TGTGCCATATCGACAGGGGTAGCAGATACGCAGTATTTT.

The rearrangement joins TRBV5-4 to TRBJ2-3; D unresolved. The V end was cut by 4 bases, the J end by 4 bases, with 13 bases between. CDR3 length: 14 amino acids. The V gene's germline CDR1 is SGHNT and CDR2 YYREEE (reference sequence). The DNA of the CDR3 is TGTGCCAGCAGCCCTGGAGCTAAGTCAGATACGCAGTATTTT. Protein product: CASSPGAKSDTQYF.

The genes are TRBV19 and TRBJ2-6; 7 nucleotides align to TRBD1. V lost 6 bases and J lost 2; bases outside the gene matches: 7. From germline, CDR1 is LNHDA and CDR2 SQIVND (reference sequence). This CDR3 is 16 amino acids long. CDR3 residues: CASRWTGVAGANVLTF. Here the CDR3 DNA reads TGTGCCAGTAGATGGACAGGAGTCGCTGGGGCCAACGTCCTGACTTTC.

The chain combines TRBV6-1 with TRBJ2-7, with 11 bases identical to TRBD2. This CDR3 has 16 residues. V lost 3 bases and J lost 2; bases outside the gene matches: 6. CDR1 MNHNS and CDR2 SASEGT come from the germline V gene. Here the CDR3 DNA reads TGTGCCAGCAGTGACGCTAGCGGGAGGCCCACCTACGAGCAGTACTTC. Amino acids: CASSDASGRPTYEQYF.

The chain couples TRBV19 to TRBJ2-2; 9 nucleotides match TRBD2. Germline V gene lookup returns CDR1 LNHDA and CDR2 SQIVND (reference sequence). V lost 6 bases, J lost 3 bases, and 14 bases stayed unmatched. The CDR3 has 18 amino acids. The CDR3 here is CASSPRAGGIRDTGELFF. CDR3 DNA: TGTGCCAGTAGCCCTCGGGCGGGAGGGATAAGGGACACCGGGGAGCTGTTTTTT.